The present T cell receptor (beta chain) was sequenced within a study of blood T cell repertoires in COVID-19. Across the whole study: From T cells, B-cell-depleted T cells, or PBMCs came the material, which was cDNA or gDNA.

Patients at the Seattle site were enrolled during active infection and followed longitudinally. With V trimmed by 4 bases and J by 2 bases, 3 bases remained unmatched. CDR3 size: 14 residues. Germline CDR1 LGHNA, CDR2 YNFKEQ. Source study methods: Reference gene primer amplification in the assay estimated nucleated cell counts. Assay: immunoSEQ multiplex PCR; the TCRdb copy retains only in-frame clones and omits some. The V and J calls and the clone size are those of that table, but D and trimming were determined from the DNA. The sample lists some 240,000 clones, approximately 85% occurring once. The chain carries TRBV4-2 and TRBJ2-7, with 9 bases aligning to TRBD2. The sequence was obtained from a woman aged 65 to 85 with COVID-19, enrolled during active disease. Material for sequencing was peripheral blood. CDR3 sequence reads: CASSRGLATYEQYF. Written as DNA, the CDR3 is TGTGCCAGCAGCCGGGGACTAGCTACCTACGAGCAGTACTTC.